These 30 T cell receptor beta chains share one sample of origin, sequenced in a study of T cell repertoires in cytomegalovirus infection. TCRdb analysed the reads with MiXCR anew, one entry per CDR3 protein. The profile shows about 920,000 distinct CDR3 sequences, approximately 33% of them singletons. No antigen has been identified for these receptors. The starting material was cultured CD8+ T cells from PBMCs, obtained from culture after CMV antigen stimulation. These TCRs come from a human donor in good health (CMV status not recorded). Some clones in this sample may be carry-over from other donors' samples.

The chain combines TRBV20-1 with TRBJ1-6; D not resolved. V shed 3 bases and J shed 7 bases, with 13 bases lying between them. The germline V gene encodes CDR1 DFQATT and CDR2 SNEGSKA (reference sequence). The CDR3 runs 14 residues. CDR3 DNA: TGCAGTGCTAGGGAAGGACGGGCGAATTCACCCCTCCACTTT. This sequence encodes CSAREGRANSPLHF.

This clonotype was detected only a few times. V usage is TRBV4-1 and J usage is TRBJ1-1; perhaps TRBD1 as D (5 bases). In germline, CDR1 is MGHRA, CDR2 YSYEKL. The V gene lost 4 bases and the J gene lost 0 bases, with 12 bases spanning the gap. This CDR3 is built from 15 residues. In DNA, the CDR3 is TGCGCCAGCAGCCCTATCGGACATATGAACACTGAAGCTTTCTTT. Protein product: CASSPIGHMNTEAFF.

This rearrangement joins TRBV7-9 to TRBJ1-5; D ambiguous. The CDR3 length is 13 residues. Germline CDR1 and CDR2: SEHNR and FQNEAQ (reference sequence). V lost 3 bases and J 6 bases, leaving 9 bases between the germline ends. The CDR3 spells CASSLGNFQPQHF. The DNA of the CDR3 is TGTGCCAGCAGCTTGGGGAATTTTCAGCCCCAGCATTTT.

The genes are TRBV7-2 and TRBJ2-7, with 9 bases that match TRBD1. The length of the CDR3 is 14 residues. CDR1 is SGHTA and CDR2 is FQGNSA in the germline V gene. The V and J ends lost 4 bases and 8 bases, in that order; junction bases with no gene match: 9. As DNA, the CDR3 is TGTGCCAGCAGCTCGATACTCGACAGGGGGAAGCAGTACGTC. Amino acid sequence: CASSSILDRGKQYV.

The rearrangement joins TRBV28 to TRBJ2-1; D may match TRBD1 or TRBD2 (5 bases each). CDR1 MDHEN and CDR2 SYDVKM come from the germline V gene. The V end was cut by 0 bases, the J end by 6 bases, with 12 bases between. This CDR3 region has 15 residues. The CDR3 region is CASSLWGPAANEQFF. CDR3 in DNA: TGTGCCAGCAGTTTATGGGGACCTGCAGCCAATGAGCAGTTCTTC.

The chain is built from TRBV29-1 and TRBJ1-1; D gene unclear. V lost 1 base and J lost 6, with 9 bases in between. From germline, CDR1 is SQVTM and CDR2 ANQGSEA. The CDR3 totals 12 residues. The CDR3 region is CSVEGGYAEAFF. Written as DNA, the CDR3 is TGCAGCGTTGAAGGAGGGTACGCTGAAGCTTTCTTT.

The chain links TRBV12-3 or TRBV12-4 to TRBJ1-1, with no clear D. This CDR3 contains 11 residues. V gave up 8 bases and J gave up 6 bases, with 10 bases separating them. In DNA form, the CDR3 reads TGTGCCAGCGGATTGGTGTCTGAAGCTTTCTTT. It translates to CASGLVSEAFF.

V is TRBV19 and J is TRBJ2-3; tentatively, D is TRBD2 (5 bases). Between the trimmed V and J ends, which lost 2 bases and 1 base, there was a span of 10 bases. Per germline, CDR1 LNHDA and CDR2 SQIVND (reference sequence). This CDR3 spans 15 amino acids. For the CDR3, the DNA is TGTGCCAGTAGTATATTCGAGGGCGGCACAGATACGCAGTATTTT. Protein product: CASSIFEGGTDTQYF.

This clonotype was recorded a few times. An end of the junction does not agree with germline; a read error may underlie this. The chain employs TRBV7-7 and TRBJ1-5; D gene unclear. This CDR3 has 13 amino acids. The germline V gene encodes CDR1 SSHAT and CDR2 FNYEAQ (reference sequence). Here the CDR3 DNA reads TGTGCTAGCAGCTTAGCGCATGGTCAGCCCCAGCATTTT. Its protein is CASSLAHGQPQHF.

The CDR3 region has the DNA TGCAGCGTCCGGACAGCCCCCTACAATGAGCAGTTCTTC. As protein: CSVRTAPYNEQFF. The gene calls are TRBV29-1 and TRBJ2-1, with D perhaps TRBD1 (6 bases). V lost 6 bases and J lost 2, with 11 bases in between. This CDR3 is 13 amino acids long. Germline values: CDR1 SQVTM, CDR2 ANQGSEA.

The genes are TRBV29-1 and TRBJ1-2; 10 bases are a match to TRBD1. The CDR3 is 14 amino acids. CDR1 and CDR2 from the germline V gene are SQVTM and ANQGSEA. V lost 6 bases and J lost 5; bases outside the gene matches: 9. CDR3 in amino acids: CSVDLRDRGYGYTF. The DNA of the CDR3 is TGCAGCGTGGACCTGAGGGACAGGGGTTATGGCTACACCTTC.

This sequence joins TRBV7-6 and TRBJ2-1; D may correspond to TRBD1 or TRBD2 (6 bases each). V gave up 2 bases and J gave up 2 bases, with 10 bases separating them. Germline values: CDR1 SGHVS, CDR2 FNYEAQ. CDR3 length: 15 amino acids. In DNA form, the CDR3 reads TGTGCCAGCAGCTTATCGGGGGCCCCCTACAATGAGCAGTTCTTC. This encodes CASSLSGAPYNEQFF.

As to this clonotype: A much larger clone differs from this one at a single base, so this may be a read error. This chain links TRBV7-4 with TRBJ2-3; 8 bases fit TRBD2. This CDR3 comprises 19 residues. Germline V gene sequence: CDR1 SGHVT, CDR2 SQSDAQ. The V segment lost 1 base and the J segment 1 base; nucleotides outside the gene matches: 13. The CDR3 loop reads CASSLVTSGGGLCTDTQYF. The DNA of the CDR3 is TGTGCCAGCAGCTTAGTCACCTCAGGCGGGGGGCTTTGCACAGATACGCAGTATTTT.

As regards this clonotype: A read error may account for a junction end that differs from germline. The gene calls are TRBV19 and TRBJ1-2; D gene uncertain. There are 17 residues in the CDR3. The V gene's germline CDR1 is LNHDA and CDR2 SQIVND (reference sequence). The CDR3 nucleotides read TGTGCCAGAAGTATACCAGTTGGCACGACGCATAGCTATGGCTACACCTTC. It encodes CARSIPVGTTHSYGYTF.

This clonotype was seen a few times. The CDR3 loop reads CASSSSGTGVGNQPQHF. CDR3 DNA: TGTGCCAGCAGCTCATCCGGGACAGGGGTCGGCAATCAGCCCCAGCATTTT. V is TRBV5-5 and J is TRBJ1-5, with 10 bases identical to TRBD1. The V and J ends lost 3 bases and 2 bases, in that order; junction bases with no gene match: 8. Germline CDR1 reads SGHKS; CDR2 reads YYEKEE (reference sequence). This CDR3 is built from 17 residues.

Written as DNA, the CDR3 is TGTGCCATCAGTGAGTACAGGGACATAAGCACAGATACGCAGTATTTT. It specifies CAISEYRDISTDTQYF. The chain couples TRBV10-3 to TRBJ2-3; D is perhaps TRBD1 (6 bases). CDR1 is ENHRY and CDR2 is SYGVKD in the germline V gene. There are 16 residues in the CDR3. The germline V and J ends were trimmed by 1 base and 0 bases, with 11 bases remaining between them.

The V call is TRBV27, the J call TRBJ2-5; tentative D call: TRBD2 (6 bases). CDR3 length: 14 residues. Trimming took 5 bases from V and 5 from J, leaving 15 bases between them. Germline CDR1 reads MNHEY; CDR2 reads SMNVEV (reference sequence). Written as DNA, the CDR3 is TGTGCCAGCAGTGCCCTCGCGGGGCCGGAGACCCAGTACTTC. Its protein is CASSALAGPETQYF.

This clonotype was counted between two and nine times. This chain connects TRBV7-9 to TRBJ2-1; a weak D match, TRBD1 (6 bases). Trimming took off 5 bases at V and 8 bases at J, with 16 bases between the two ends. This CDR3 comprises 14 residues. Germline CDR1 SEHNR, CDR2 FQNEAQ (reference sequence). The CDR3 DNA sequence: TGTGCCAGCAGCCTCCGGACAGTTAACGATGAGCAGTTCTTC. This gives the protein CASSLRTVNDEQFF.

In its sample, this clonotype was seen a few times. V is TRBV19 and J is TRBJ1-1, with 11 bases identical to TRBD1. Losses at the gene ends were 7 bases for V and 0 bases for J; bases not matched to a gene: 7. This CDR3 is built from 16 residues. Germline CDR1 reads LNHDA; CDR2 reads SQIVND (reference sequence). The CDR3 loop reads CASTDGTGGLNTEAFF. The CDR3 bases are TGTGCCAGTACCGACGGGACAGGGGGTCTGAACACTGAAGCTTTCTTT.

The chain uses TRBV2 and TRBJ1-1; the D gene is possibly TRBD1 (6 bases). The V gene lost 9 bases and the J gene lost 5 bases, with 16 bases spanning the gap. The CDR3 is made up of 13 amino acids. The V gene's germline CDR1 is SNHLY and CDR2 FYNNEI. CDR3 in DNA: TGTGCCAGAGGACCCGAGGGGGAAACTGAAGCTTTCTTT. It encodes CARGPEGETEAFF.

With regard to this clonotype: A much larger clone differs by one base, so this may be a read error. This sequence joins TRBV6-1 and TRBJ2-7, with 8 bases aligning to TRBD1. Germline CDR1 is MNHNS and CDR2 is SASEGT. V shed 0 bases, J shed 3 bases, and the junction held 7 bases outside the gene matches. CDR3 length equals 16 residues. In DNA form, the CDR3 reads TGTGCCAGCAGTGAAGCGATATGGACAGGGCTCTACGAGCAGTACTTC. Amino acid sequence: CASSEAIWTGLYEQYF.

The chain joins TRBV19 to TRBJ1-1, with 7 nucleotides matching TRBD1. Per germline, CDR1 LNHDA and CDR2 SQIVND (reference sequence). V trimming: 7 bases; J trimming: 3 bases; junction bases outside the gene matches: 5. CDR3 length: 13 residues. CDR3 DNA sequence: TGTGCCAGTAAAGACAGGGAGGACACTGAAGCTTTCTTT. This translates into CASKDREDTEAFF.

V gene TRBV5-6 combines with J gene TRBJ2-7; TRBD2 matches at 7 bases. Per the germline V gene, CDR1 is SGHDT and CDR2 is YYEEEE. The CDR3 has 16 residues. J was trimmed by 1 base and V by 4 bases; bases with no gene match: 11. The CDR3 spells CASSITGTINSYEQYF. The CDR3 region has the DNA TGTGCCAGCAGCATAACTGGGACTATCAATTCCTACGAGCAGTACTTC.

The rearrangement joins TRBV4-1 to TRBJ2-7, with D maybe TRBD2 (7 bases). V was cut by 0 bases and J by 1 base, with 13 bases left in between. Germline lookup yields CDR1 MGHRA and CDR2 YSYEKL. CDR3 size: 16 residues. CDR3: CASSQDRGGRSYEQYF. CDR3 nucleotide sequence: TGCGCCAGCAGCCAAGATAGGGGGGGTAGATCCTACGAGCAGTACTTC.

This clonotype has a handful of counts. This chain links TRBV7-6 with TRBJ1-4, with D unclear. Trimming removed 2 bases from V and 0 bases from J, with 10 bases in between. The CDR3 extends over 16 amino acids. Germline CDR1 is SGHVS and CDR2 is FNYEAQ. The CDR3 nucleotides are TGTGCCAGCAGCTTAAATACAGCCTCAACTAATGAAAAACTGTTTTTT. Its protein product is CASSLNTASTNEKLFF. Using reference TRBV7-6 and TRBJ1-4 for the parts outside the CDR3, the full variable domain is GAGVSQSPRYKVTKRGQDVALRCDPISGHVSLYWYRQALGQGPEFLTYFNYEAQQDKSGLPNDRFSAERPEGSISTLTIQRTEQRDSAMYRCASSLNTASTNEKLFFGSGTQLSVL.

In its sample, this clonotype was seen a few times. This sequence joins TRBV20-1 and TRBJ2-7; TRBD2 might be the D (5 bases). Trimming left V 7 bases short and J 4 bases short, with 11 bases between. Germline V gives CDR1 DFQATT, CDR2 SNEGSKA (reference sequence). CDR3 length equals 11 residues. In DNA form, the CDR3 reads TGCAGTGGAAGAGCGGTATACGAGCAGTACGTC. It codes for CSGRAVYEQYV.

This clonotype was found a few times. The gene calls are TRBV27 and TRBJ2-7, with no clear D. The CDR3 consists of 13 residues. Trimming took 4 bases from V and 7 from J, leaving 14 bases between them. Germline values: CDR1 MNHEY, CDR2 SMNVEV (reference sequence). Written as DNA, the CDR3 is TGTGCCAGCAGTTCCGGGCTATTGGGGGAGCAGTACTTC. Protein: CASSSGLLGEQYF.

J is TRBJ1-2 and V is TRBV27; no reliable D call. Germline CDR1 is MNHEY and CDR2 is SMNVEV (reference sequence). The CDR3 spans 14 residues. Trimming stripped 0 bases from V and 3 bases from J, with 8 bases between. As DNA, the CDR3 is TGTGCCAGCAGTTTATCGCGAGGATACTATGGCTACACCTTC. Amino acids: CASSLSRGYYGYTF.

CDR3 in amino acids: CSASTRTGETYEQYF. The CDR3 DNA reads TGCAGTGCTAGTACCCGGACAGGGGAAACCTACGAGCAGTACTTC. V gene TRBV20-1 combines with J gene TRBJ2-7; 9 bases map to TRBD1. J gave up 2 bases and V 3 bases, and 8 bases lay outside the gene matches. The CDR3 is 15 residues long. From germline, CDR1 is DFQATT and CDR2 SNEGSKA (reference sequence).

This clonotype came up a few times. CDR3 nucleotides: TGTGCCAGCAGACGAGCCGGGAAAAACTATGGCTACACCTTC. It is translated as CASRRAGKNYGYTF. The J gene is TRBJ1-2, the V gene TRBV27; D is ambiguous. The CDR3 sequence is 14 residues long. Germline loops: CDR1 MNHEY, CDR2 SMNVEV (reference sequence). Trimming shortened V by 6 bases and J by 2 bases, and 13 bases separated the two germline ends.